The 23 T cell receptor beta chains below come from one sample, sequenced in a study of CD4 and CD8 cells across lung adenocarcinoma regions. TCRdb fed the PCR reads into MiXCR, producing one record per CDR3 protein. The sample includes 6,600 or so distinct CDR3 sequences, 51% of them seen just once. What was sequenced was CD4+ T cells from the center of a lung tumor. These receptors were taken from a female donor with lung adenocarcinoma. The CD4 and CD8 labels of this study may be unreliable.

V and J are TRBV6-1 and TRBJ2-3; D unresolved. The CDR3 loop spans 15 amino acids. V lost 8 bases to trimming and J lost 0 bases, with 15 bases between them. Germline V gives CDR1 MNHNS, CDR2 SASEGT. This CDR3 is CASSPHASSTDTQYF. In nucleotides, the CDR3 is TGTGCCAGCTCACCCCACGCCTCTAGCACAGATACGCAGTATTTT.

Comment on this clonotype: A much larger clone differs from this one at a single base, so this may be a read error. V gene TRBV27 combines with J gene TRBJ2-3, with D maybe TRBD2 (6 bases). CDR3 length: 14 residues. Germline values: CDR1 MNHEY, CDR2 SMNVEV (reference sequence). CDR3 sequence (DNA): TGTGGCAGCAGTAAGGGACTTGACACAGATACGCAGTATTTT. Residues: CGSSKGLDTDTQYF.

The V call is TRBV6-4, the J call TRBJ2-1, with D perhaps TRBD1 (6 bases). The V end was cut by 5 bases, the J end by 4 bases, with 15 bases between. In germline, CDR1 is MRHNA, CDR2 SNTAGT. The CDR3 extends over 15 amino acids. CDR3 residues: CASSPRGEDYNEQFF. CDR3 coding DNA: TGTGCCAGCAGTCCCAGGGGCGAGGATTACAATGAGCAGTTCTTC.

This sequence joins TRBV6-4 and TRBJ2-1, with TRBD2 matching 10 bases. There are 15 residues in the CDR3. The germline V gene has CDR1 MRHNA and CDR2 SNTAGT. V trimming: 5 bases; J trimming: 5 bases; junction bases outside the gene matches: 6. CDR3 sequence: CASSQISGRNNEQFF. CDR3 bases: TGTGCCAGCAGTCAAATTAGCGGGAGGAACAATGAGCAGTTCTTC.

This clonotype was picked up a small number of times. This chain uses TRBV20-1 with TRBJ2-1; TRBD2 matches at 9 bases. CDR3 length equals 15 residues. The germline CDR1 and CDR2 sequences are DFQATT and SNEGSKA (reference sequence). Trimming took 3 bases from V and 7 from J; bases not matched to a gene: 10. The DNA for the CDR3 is TGCAGTGCTAGTTTGTCTAGCGGGACGCGGAATGAGCAGTTCTTC. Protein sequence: CSASLSSGTRNEQFF.

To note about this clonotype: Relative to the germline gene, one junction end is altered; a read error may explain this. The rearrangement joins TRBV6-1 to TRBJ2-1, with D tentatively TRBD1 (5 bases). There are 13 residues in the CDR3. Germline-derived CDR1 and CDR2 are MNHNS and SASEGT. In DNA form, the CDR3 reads TGTGCCAGGGGGCTCGAAGCTAAAAATGATCAGTTCTTC. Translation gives CARGLEAKNDQFF.

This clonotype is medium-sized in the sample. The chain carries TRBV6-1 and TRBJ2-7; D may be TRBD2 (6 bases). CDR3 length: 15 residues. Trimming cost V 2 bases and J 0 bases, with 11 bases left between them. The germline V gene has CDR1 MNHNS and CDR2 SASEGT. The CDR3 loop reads CASSESSGRSYEQYF. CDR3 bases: TGTGCCAGCAGTGAAAGTAGCGGCCGCTCCTACGAGCAGTACTTC.

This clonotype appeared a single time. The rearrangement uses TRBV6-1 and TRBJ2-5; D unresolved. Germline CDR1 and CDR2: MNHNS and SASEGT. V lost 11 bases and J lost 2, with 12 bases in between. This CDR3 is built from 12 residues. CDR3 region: CACSDRQETQYF. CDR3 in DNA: TGTGCCTGTAGTGACCGGCAAGAGACCCAGTACTTC.

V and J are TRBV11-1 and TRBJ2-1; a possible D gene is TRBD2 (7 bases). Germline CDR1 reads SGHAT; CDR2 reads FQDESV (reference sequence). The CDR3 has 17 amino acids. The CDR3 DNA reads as TGTGCAGCAGGCTGGGGGGGGGGGGGCCCCTTTAAGGGCGAGCAGTTCTTC. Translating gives CAAGWGGGGPFKGEQFF.

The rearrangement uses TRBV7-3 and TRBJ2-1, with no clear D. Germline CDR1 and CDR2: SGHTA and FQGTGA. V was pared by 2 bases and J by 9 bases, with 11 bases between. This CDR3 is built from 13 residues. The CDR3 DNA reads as TGTGCCAGCAGCTTATCAGCTAATGGTGAGCAGTTCTTC. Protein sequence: CASSLSANGEQFF.

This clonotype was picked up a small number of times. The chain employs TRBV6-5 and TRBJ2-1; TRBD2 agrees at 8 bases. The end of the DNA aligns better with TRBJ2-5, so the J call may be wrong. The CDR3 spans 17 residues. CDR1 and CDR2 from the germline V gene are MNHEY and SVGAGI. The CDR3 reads CASSYRGGGAGSETQYF. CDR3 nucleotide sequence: TGTGCCAGCAGTTACCGGGGGGGGGGGGCGGGATCGGAGACCCAGTACTTC.

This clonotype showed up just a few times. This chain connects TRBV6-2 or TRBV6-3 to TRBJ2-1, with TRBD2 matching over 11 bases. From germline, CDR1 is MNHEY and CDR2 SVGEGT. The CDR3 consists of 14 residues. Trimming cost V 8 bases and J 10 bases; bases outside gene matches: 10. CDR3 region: CASQGLAGGREQFF. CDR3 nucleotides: TGTGCCAGCCAGGGGTTAGCGGGAGGGCGGGAGCAGTTCTTC.

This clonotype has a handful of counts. CDR3 nucleotide sequence: TGTGCCAGCTGGACCATGAGCTCCTACGAGCAGTACTTC. This codes for CASWTMSSYEQYF. The rearrangement uses TRBV27 and TRBJ2-7; no definite D call. The CDR3 covers 13 residues. Germline V gene lookup returns CDR1 MNHEY and CDR2 SMNVEV (reference sequence). V dropped 8 bases and J dropped 0 bases, with 11 bases sitting between them.

The CDR3 nucleotides read TGCAGTGCTAGAGTCCCCGCGGGAGGAGACACCGGGGAGCTGTTTTTT. Translation gives CSARVPAGGDTGELFF. The chain employs TRBV20-1 and TRBJ2-2; 8 positions match TRBD2. CDR1 DFQATT and CDR2 SNEGSKA come from the germline V gene (reference sequence). The CDR3 runs 16 residues. Losses at the gene ends were 1 base for V and 3 bases for J; bases not matched to a gene: 7.

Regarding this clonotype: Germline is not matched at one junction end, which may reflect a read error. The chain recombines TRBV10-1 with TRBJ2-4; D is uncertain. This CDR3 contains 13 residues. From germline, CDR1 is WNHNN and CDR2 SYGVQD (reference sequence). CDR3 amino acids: CATELEATNIQYF. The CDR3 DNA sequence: TGCGCCACCGAGCTGGAAGCCACAAACATTCAGTACTTC.

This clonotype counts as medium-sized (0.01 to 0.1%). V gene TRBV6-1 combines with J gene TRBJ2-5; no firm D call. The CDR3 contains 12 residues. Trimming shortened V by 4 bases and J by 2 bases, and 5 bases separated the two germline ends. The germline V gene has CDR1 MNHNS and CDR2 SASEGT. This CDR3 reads CASSVQQETQYF. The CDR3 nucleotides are TGTGCCAGCAGTGTACAACAAGAGACCCAGTACTTC.

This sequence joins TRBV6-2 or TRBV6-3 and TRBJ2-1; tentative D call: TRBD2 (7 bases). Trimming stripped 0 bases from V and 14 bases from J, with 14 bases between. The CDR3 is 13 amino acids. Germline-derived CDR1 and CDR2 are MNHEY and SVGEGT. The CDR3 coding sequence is TGTGCCAGCAGTTACTCTACGGGGGGCGAGGAGTTCTTC. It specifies CASSYSTGGEEFF.

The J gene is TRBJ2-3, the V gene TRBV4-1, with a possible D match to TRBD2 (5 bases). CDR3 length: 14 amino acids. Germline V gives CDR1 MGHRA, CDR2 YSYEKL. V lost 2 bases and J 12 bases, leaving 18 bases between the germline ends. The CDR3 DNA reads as TGCGCCAGCAGCCAACGGGAAAGCCCAGAGACCCAGTATTTT. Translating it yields CASSQRESPETQYF.

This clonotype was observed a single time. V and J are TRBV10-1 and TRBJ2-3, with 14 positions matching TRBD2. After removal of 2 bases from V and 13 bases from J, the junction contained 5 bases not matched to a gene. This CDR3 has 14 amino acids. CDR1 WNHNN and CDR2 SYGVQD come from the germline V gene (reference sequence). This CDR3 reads CASSEGLAGGVKYF. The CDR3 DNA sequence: TGCGCCAGCAGTGAGGGACTAGCGGGAGGAGTGAAGTATTTT.

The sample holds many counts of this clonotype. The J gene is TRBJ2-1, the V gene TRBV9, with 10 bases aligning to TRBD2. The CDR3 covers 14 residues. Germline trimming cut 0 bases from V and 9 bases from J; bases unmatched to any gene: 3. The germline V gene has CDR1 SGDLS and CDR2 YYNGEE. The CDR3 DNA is TGTGCCAGCAGCGTAGGTAGCGGGAGGAGTGAGCAGTTCTTC. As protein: CASSVGSGRSEQFF.

The CDR3 sequence is CASSSHTDRGSYNTQFF. The DNA of the CDR3 is TGTGCCAGCAGCTCCCACACCGACAGGGGATCCTACAATACGCAGTTCTTC. V is TRBV11-1 and J is TRBJ2-3, with 8 bases fitting TRBD1. The end of the DNA aligns better with TRBJ2-1, so the J call may be wrong. Germline CDR1 reads SGHAT; CDR2 reads FQDESV (reference sequence). CDR3 size: 17 residues.

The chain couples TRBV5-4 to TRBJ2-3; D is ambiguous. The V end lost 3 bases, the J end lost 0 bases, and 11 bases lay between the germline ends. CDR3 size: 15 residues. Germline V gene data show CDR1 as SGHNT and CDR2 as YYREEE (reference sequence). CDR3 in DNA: TGTGCCAGCAGCTCACTAACCCGCAGCACAGATACGCAGTATTTT. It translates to CASSSLTRSTDTQYF.

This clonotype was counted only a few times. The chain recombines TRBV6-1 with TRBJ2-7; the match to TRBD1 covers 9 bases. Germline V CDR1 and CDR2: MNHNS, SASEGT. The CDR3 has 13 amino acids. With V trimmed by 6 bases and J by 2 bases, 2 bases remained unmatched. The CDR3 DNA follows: TGTGCCAGCAGAAGGGACAGGGCCTACGAGCAGTACTTC. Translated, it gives CASRRDRAYEQYF.